The clone carrying this TCR beta chain was detected a few times. Original data processing: There were a median of approximately 88,000 TCRs per sample, with a range from about 23,224 to 750,000. One entry per CDR3 protein results from TCRdb running MiXCR on the RACE reads. The authors' filters were not applied to this entry. The data show about 70,000 distinct CDR3 sequences, over 6.5% seen once. This CDR3 is 15 amino acids long. Germline V gene data show CDR1 as MNHEY and CDR2 as SMNVEV (reference sequence). Trimming stripped 6 bases from V and 1 base from J, with 15 bases between. The source of the sample is a study of human T cells and chemical hapten exposure. Time point described: patch test 2, 6 weeks after DPC sensitization. As for treatment: therapeutic diphenylcyclopropenone sensitization with weekly scalp DPC.

Source: whole blood, taken in connection with sensitization to the hapten diphenylcyclopropenone (DPC). The J gene is TRBJ1-1, the V gene TRBV27; no clear D gene. This TCR derives from a woman aged 50 to 65 with alopecia areata. Some clones in this sample may be carry-over from other donors' samples. CDR3 in DNA: TGTGCCAGCAGCCACAACCCAACACCGAACACTGAAGCTTTCTTT. This translates into CASSHNPTPNTEAFF.